Presented here are 24 T cell receptor beta chains from one specimen sequenced in a study of cytomegalovirus exposure and HLA in healthy donors. The protocol was immunoSEQ multiplex PCR, while the TCRdb copy is restricted to in-frame clones and leaves out a portion. The sample holds roughly 80,000 clones, more than 85% seen once. The sample comprised PBMCs. The source is a man younger than 35 in good health and CMV-seronegative.

The genes are TRBV27 and TRBJ2-7; 9 nucleotides match TRBD2. Germline V gene sequence: CDR1 MNHEY, CDR2 SMNVEV (reference sequence). This CDR3 region has 15 residues. J lost 9 bases, V lost 5 bases, and 14 bases had no gene match. Here the CDR3 DNA reads TGTGCCAGCAGTCCATCAGCGGGGGGTTTACCAGGGCAGTACTTC. Translated: CASSPSAGGLPGQYF.

The chain uses TRBV28 and TRBJ1-2, with no clear D. The germline V and J ends were trimmed by 2 bases and 1 base, with 11 bases remaining between them. In germline, CDR1 is MDHEN, CDR2 SYDVKM. CDR3 length: 15 amino acids. CDR3: CASSLLSRFNYGYTF. The CDR3 coding sequence is TGTGCCAGCAGTTTACTTAGCAGATTTAACTATGGCTACACCTTC.

This clone appeared a few times. This rearrangement joins TRBV4-2 to TRBJ2-7; maybe TRBD2 (6 bases). Trimming stripped 1 base from V and 7 bases from J, with 8 bases between. Germline V gives CDR1 LGHNA, CDR2 YNFKEQ. The CDR3 extends over 12 amino acids. This CDR3 reads CASSQGGGEQYF. CDR3 nucleotide sequence: TGTGCCAGCAGCCAAGGGGGAGGTGAGCAGTACTTC.

The rearrangement links TRBV11-2 to TRBJ2-7; no clear D. The CDR3 is 13 residues long. Trimming left V 2 bases short and J 2 bases short, with 7 bases between. Germline V gives CDR1 SGHAT, CDR2 FQNNGV. CDR3 in DNA: TGTGCCAGCAGCTTACAGAATACCTACGAGCAGTACTTC. This encodes CASSLQNTYEQYF. The complete variable domain, with remaining parts taken from reference TRBV11-2 and TRBJ2-7, reads EAGVAQSPRYKIIEKRQSVAFWCNPISGHATLYWYQQILGQGPKLLIQFQNNGVVDDSQLPKDRFSAERLKGVDSTLKIQPAKLEDSAVYLCASSLQNTYEQYFGPGTRLTVT.

This clone was seen just once. The chain couples TRBV2 to TRBJ2-7; D is possibly TRBD1 (6 bases). The CDR3 is made up of 15 amino acids. V was clipped by 6 bases and J by 3 bases, with 18 bases between them. Looked up from germline, CDR1 is SNHLY and CDR2 is FYNNEI. The CDR3 nucleotides are TGTGCCAGCAGGCCCCCAGGGGCAGGGCTCTACGAGCAGTACTTC. Translating gives CASRPPGAGLYEQYF.

The chain has TRBV9 and TRBJ1-1, with TRBD1 matching over 7 bases. Unmatched junction bases numbered 13, after V lost 3 bases and J lost 5 bases. Germline CDR1 SGDLS, CDR2 YYNGEE. The CDR3 has 16 amino acids. CDR3 sequence reads: CASSAAAGGGLTEAFF. CDR3 nucleotide sequence: TGTGCCAGCAGCGCAGCCGCAGGGGGAGGCCTTACTGAAGCTTTCTTT.

The V gene is TRBV27, the J gene TRBJ2-7; TRBD2 matches at 9 bases. Losses at the gene ends were 3 bases for V and 6 bases for J; bases not matched to a gene: 18. The CDR3 is made up of 18 amino acids. The V gene's germline CDR1 is MNHEY and CDR2 SMNVEV (reference sequence). The chain's CDR3 is CASSFSGRRGPSSGEQYF. DNA of the CDR3: TGTGCCAGCAGTTTTAGCGGGAGACGTGGCCCGAGTTCCGGCGAGCAGTACTTC.

The gene calls are TRBV7-9 and TRBJ1-4; D not resolved. Germline CDR1 SEHNR, CDR2 FQNEAQ (reference sequence). Trimming pared 5 bases from V and 7 bases from J, leaving 17 bases between. This CDR3 has 15 amino acids. Here the CDR3 reads CASSPDPAWAEKLFF. The CDR3 nucleotides are TGTGCCAGCAGCCCGGATCCAGCCTGGGCTGAAAAACTGTTTTTT.

The chain combines TRBV2 with TRBJ2-7; maybe TRBD2 (6 bases). This CDR3 has 16 residues. Trimming removed 5 bases from V and 1 base from J, with 18 bases in between. Germline CDR1 SNHLY, CDR2 FYNNEI. This CDR3 is CASSPTGTRVSYEQYF. CDR3 sequence (DNA): TGTGCCAGCAGTCCCACCGGGACTCGGGTTTCCTACGAGCAGTACTTC.

The chain combines TRBV5-4 with TRBJ1-6; TRBD1 might be the D (5 bases). Germline V gene data show CDR1 as SGHNT and CDR2 as YYREEE (reference sequence). This CDR3 comprises 12 residues. Trimming took 4 bases from V and 14 from J, leaving 13 bases between them. The CDR3 DNA reads as TGTGCCAGCAGCCTCCGGGGGGAATCCCTCCACTTT. Its translation: CASSLRGESLHF.

The CDR3 nucleotides read TGTGCCAGCAGCCCCGGGACAGGACACTCAAACACCATATATTTT. Translating gives CASSPGTGHSNTIYF. This sequence joins TRBV5-5 and TRBJ1-3, with TRBD1 identical over 8 bases. Germline values: CDR1 SGHKS, CDR2 YYEKEE (reference sequence). The V gene end was trimmed by 4 bases and the J gene end by 6 bases; junction bases not matched to a gene: 9. The CDR3 is made up of 15 amino acids.

The J gene is TRBJ1-5, the V gene TRBV7-2; D might be TRBD1 (6 bases). V lost 5 bases to trimming and J lost 7 bases, with 12 bases between them. The CDR3 totals 13 residues. Per the germline V gene, CDR1 is SGHTA and CDR2 is FQGNSA. CDR3 coding DNA: TGTGCCAGCAGCGCACAGGGACGGCAGCCCCAGCATTTT. As protein: CASSAQGRQPQHF.

The genes are TRBV5-4 and TRBJ1-1; tentative D call: TRBD1 (5 bases). The CDR3 totals 15 residues. With 0 bases removed from V and 4 bases from J, the gap between germline ends came to 13 bases. Germline V lookup: CDR1 SGHNT, CDR2 YYREEE (reference sequence). CDR3 in amino acids: CASSLGYQGRTEAFF. The CDR3 region has the DNA TGTGCCAGCAGCTTGGGGTACCAGGGCCGCACTGAAGCTTTCTTT.

The chain links TRBV15 to TRBJ1-1; TRBD1 matches 9 bases. The CDR3 length is 15 residues. The germline V gene encodes CDR1 LNHNV and CDR2 YYDKDF (reference sequence). After removal of 7 bases from V and 5 bases from J, the junction contained 11 bases not matched to a gene. CDR3 amino acids: CATNSPQGARTEAFF. The CDR3 region has the DNA TGTGCCACCAATTCACCACAGGGGGCGCGTACTGAAGCTTTCTTT.

The chain is built from TRBV6-6 and TRBJ1-1; perhaps TRBD1 as D (6 bases). CDR1 and CDR2 (germline): MNHNY, SVGAGI (reference sequence). The CDR3 length is 14 residues. Trimming left V 2 bases short and J 1 base short, with 8 bases between. The CDR3 reads CASSYGQTNTEAFF. CDR3 in DNA: TGTGCCAGCAGTTACGGACAGACGAACACTGAAGCTTTCTTT.

J is TRBJ1-5 and V is TRBV7-8, with 9 bases identical to TRBD1. The CDR3 contains 17 residues. V gave up 5 bases and J gave up 0 bases; unmatched junction bases: 8. Germline V gives CDR1 SGHVS, CDR2 FQNEAQ. The CDR3 coding sequence is TGTGCCAGCAGCCCGGGACAGGGTTCTCTTAGCAATCAGCCCCAGCATTTT. Its protein product is CASSPGQGSLSNQPQHF. The full variable domain, with the rest looked up from reference TRBV7-8 and TRBJ1-5, is GAGVSQSPRYKVAKRGQDVALRCDPISGHVSLFWYQQALGQGPEFLTYFQNEAQLDKSGLPSDRFFAERPEGSVSTLKIQRTQQEDSAVYLCASSPGQGSLSNQPQHFGDGTRLSIL.

The J gene is TRBJ2-7, the V gene TRBV6-5; D is unclear. The CDR3 is 13 residues long. CDR1 and CDR2 (germline): MNHEY, SVGAGI. The V gene lost 2 bases and the J gene lost 3 bases, with 8 bases spanning the gap. The CDR3 region is CASSYGSGYEQYF. The CDR3 bases are TGTGCCAGCAGTTACGGTTCGGGCTACGAGCAGTACTTC.

This clone has a single count. This chain's CDR3 is CASRQTAAGELFF. CDR3 nucleotides: TGTGCCAGCAGACAGACAGCTGCCGGGGAGCTGTTTTTT. The chain has TRBV6-6 and TRBJ2-2; D perhaps matches TRBD1 (5 bases). With 6 bases removed from V and 6 bases from J, the gap between germline ends came to 11 bases. From germline, CDR1 is MNHNY and CDR2 SVGAGI (reference sequence). The CDR3 spans 13 residues.

This sequence joins TRBV2 and TRBJ1-1, with D tentatively TRBD1 (6 bases). This CDR3 spans 12 amino acids. Trimming cost V 9 bases and J 5 bases, with 13 bases left between them. The germline V gene encodes CDR1 SNHLY and CDR2 FYNNEI. The DNA for the CDR3 is TGTGCCAGGGGGATGCAGGGGACTGAAGCTTTCTTT. Its protein product is CARGMQGTEAFF.

This chain connects TRBV7-2 to TRBJ2-7, with 8 bases lining up with TRBD1. Germline assignment: CDR1 SGHTA and CDR2 FQGNSA. This CDR3 is 15 amino acids long. With 1 base clipped from V and 1 base from J, the junction kept 3 bases outside the gene matches. In DNA, the CDR3 is TGTGCCAGCAGCTTAGAATGGGACAGGTCCTACGAGCAGTACTTC. Translation: CASSLEWDRSYEQYF.

This chain joins TRBV5-1 and TRBJ2-2; tentative D call: TRBD2 (5 bases). Looked up from germline, CDR1 is SGHRS and CDR2 is YFSETQ. V lost 0 bases and J lost 4, with 16 bases in between. The CDR3 runs 17 residues. Here the CDR3 reads CASSLAPGGARTGELFF. As DNA, the CDR3 is TGCGCCAGCAGCTTGGCTCCAGGAGGTGCGCGCACCGGGGAGCTGTTTTTT.

This clone was detected a few times. The chain uses TRBV6-1 and TRBJ2-7, with 11 bases matching TRBD1. The V gene's germline CDR1 is MNHNS and CDR2 SASEGT. The CDR3 contains 15 residues. V trimming: 4 bases; J trimming: 1 base; junction bases outside the gene matches: 3. The CDR3 nucleotides are TGTGCCAGCAGTGGTGGGACAGGGGGGTCCTACGAGCAGTACTTC. It codes for CASSGGTGGSYEQYF.

The rearrangement uses TRBV7-8 and TRBJ2-2, with 8 bases fitting TRBD2. Looked up from germline, CDR1 is SGHVS and CDR2 is FQNEAQ. The CDR3 is 20 amino acids. The trim removed 1 base at V and 5 bases at J, leaving 18 bases unmatched. The CDR3 nucleotides are TGTGCCAGCAGCTTAGACCCCCCCCACCTGGCGGGGGGTAGGACCGGGGAGCTGTTTTTT. It specifies CASSLDPPHLAGGRTGELFF.

The rearrangement joins TRBV5-4 to TRBJ2-5; 11 bases agree with TRBD2. V shed 2 bases and J 2 bases; nucleotides not matched to a gene: 2. Per the germline V gene, CDR1 is SGHNT and CDR2 is YYREEE (reference sequence). The CDR3 runs to 15 residues. The DNA for the CDR3 is TGTGCCAGCAGCTTAGGGACTAGCGGACAAGAGACCCAGTACTTC. It encodes CASSLGTSGQETQYF.